This T cell receptor beta chain came from a study of blood T cell repertoires in COVID-19 (dated by TCRdb to 2019 to 2021). Regarding the study in general: Samples from collaborators originated in the United States, Italy and Spain and spanned both the acute and convalescent phases of COVID-19. A de-identified subject ID, COVID-19 status, age in years and sex were almost always included in the sample metadata. The dataset comprised deeply sampled blood TCRbeta repertoires from subjects exposed to, actively infected with, or recovered from COVID-19. The samples were drawn from two sources: the first 160 participants of the ongoing ImmuneRACE study, and approximately 1,300 subjects contributed by 6 global collaborators. The prospective study material was composed of cDNA or gDNA derived from T cells, B-cell-depleted T cells, or PBMCs. The repertoires were released in a freely available public database intended as a resource for research on the immune response to SARS-CoV-2. Where HLA class I and class II types were available, the types were taken from metadata supplied by the sample provider, not from assay-based typing.

TCRbeta CDR3 regions were amplified from genomic DNA by means of the immunoSEQ Assay, a bias-controlled multiplex PCR. On the authors' methods: The number of nucleated cells in each sample was estimated by amplification of reference gene primers within the assay. Sequence reads were collapsed and filtered to measure the absolute abundance of every unique TCRbeta CDR3 rearrangement. Productive Simpson clonality was computed per sample as the square root of Simpson's diversity index over productive rearrangements. TCRdb limited this immuneACCESS table to in-frame rearrangements with V and J called. A share of clones is missing; checked studies link under half to unresolved V genes, and the rest is unexplained. Clone size and V and J calls were adopted from that table, with D and trimming inferred from the DNA. The sample table shows 90,000 to 120,000 clones, and about four fifths are seen once. Of the sample, 4% to 4.5% is held by the ten largest clones.

With respect to this clone: The antigen it recognizes is unknown. The record has no base qualities; no much larger clone is one base away.

Whole blood was collected in K2EDTA tubes by collaborating institutions according to the institutions' own protocols. For TCRbeta analysis, collaborators shipped samples in one of three forms: frozen whole blood, isolated PBMCs, or DNA extracted from either of those sample types. Overall study outcomes, separate from this receptor: The amount of clinical and demographic metadata varied by source and participant and was provided uncurated.

The CDR3, from cysteine to phenylalanine, totals 15 residues. The read is trimmed to its CDR3 DNA, 45 bases read in frame from base 1. CDR1 and CDR2 were assigned from the germline V gene as ENHRY and SYGVKD. V and J are trimmed by 3 bases and 4 bases, and the gene matches miss 5 bases of the junction. The TCR originated in a man between 65 and 79 years old with acute or convalescent COVID-19. Source material: peripheral blood. Rearrangement joined TRBV10-3 to TRBJ2-7, with TRBD1 identical over 11 junction bases. CDR3 loop: CAISDEGQGAYEQYF. The DNA sequence is as follows: TGTGCCATCAGTGACGAAGGACAGGGGGCTTACGAGCAGTACTTC.